This TCR beta chain was captured in a study of beta chain features in type 1 diabetes. Study outcomes and limitations: Shorter templates may be favored by PCR, equally so in patients and controls.

Isolated RNA was reverse transcribed in full, so expressed TCRB transcripts were sequenced. Clones were read by immunoSEQ multiplex PCR, and TCRdb kept only the in-frame ones, dropping some. The sample gives roughly 500,000 clones, about 30% of which show up once; about 0.065% is in the top ten. Based on CD45RO/CCR7/CD25/CD127/CD95/CD27, CD4+ regulatory, stem cell-like memory, naive and central memory cells were sorted. The V and J ends lost 2 bases and 8 bases, in that order; junction bases with no gene match: 8. CDR3 size: 16 residues. This clone showed up just a few times. Its antigen is not identified.

The source is a man younger than 35 in good health. Sequencing was performed on naive CD4+ T cells from blood. The rearrangement joins TRBV23-1 to TRBJ1-5; TRBD1 aligns across 11 bases. TRBV23-1 counts as an open reading frame of uncertain function. Here the CDR3 reads CASSQRGQGVFEPQHF. The CDR3 bases are TGCGCCAGCAGTCAACGGGGACAGGGGGTGTTCGAGCCCCAGCATTTT.